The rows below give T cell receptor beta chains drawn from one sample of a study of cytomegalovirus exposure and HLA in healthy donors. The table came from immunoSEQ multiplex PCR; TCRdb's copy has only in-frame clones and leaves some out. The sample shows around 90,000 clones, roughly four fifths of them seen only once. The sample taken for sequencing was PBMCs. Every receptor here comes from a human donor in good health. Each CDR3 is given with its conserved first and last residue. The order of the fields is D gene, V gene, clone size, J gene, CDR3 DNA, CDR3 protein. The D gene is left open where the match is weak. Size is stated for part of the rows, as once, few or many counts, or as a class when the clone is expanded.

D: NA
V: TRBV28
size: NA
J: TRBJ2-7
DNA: TGTGCCAGCAGTCACAGGGTAATGAGAATCTACGAGCAGTACTTC
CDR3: CASSHRVMRIYEQYF

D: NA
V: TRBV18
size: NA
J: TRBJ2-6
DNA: TGTGCCAGCTCGGTACAGGGTCTCTCTGGGGCCAACGTCCTGACTTTC
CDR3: CASSVQGLSGANVLTF

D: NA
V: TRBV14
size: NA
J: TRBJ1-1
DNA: TGTGCCAGCAGCCAGATGGGGGGTGGAGGGTCCAACACTGAAGCTTTCTTT
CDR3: CASSQMGGGGSNTEAFF

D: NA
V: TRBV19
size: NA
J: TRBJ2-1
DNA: TGTGCCAGTAGTATCCGGGGGATGGTTGAGCAGTTCTTC
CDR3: CASSIRGMVEQFF

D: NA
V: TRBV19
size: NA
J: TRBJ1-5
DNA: TGTGCCAGTAGTATACAAACCGGGTTCAATCAGCCCCAGCATTTT
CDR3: CASSIQTGFNQPQHF

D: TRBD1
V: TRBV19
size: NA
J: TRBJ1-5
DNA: TGTGCCAGGATCCCCGGACAGGGACGCGATCAGCCCCAGCATTTT
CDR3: CARIPGQGRDQPQHF

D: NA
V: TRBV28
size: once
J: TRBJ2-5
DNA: TGTGCCAGCAGTTTCCAGTTTCAAGAGACCCAGTACTTC
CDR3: CASSFQFQETQYF

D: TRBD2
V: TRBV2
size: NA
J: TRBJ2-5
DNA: TGTGCCAGCAGTTACCTGGCGGGGGGGTCTCTAGAGACCCAGTACTTC
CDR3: CASSYLAGGSLETQYF

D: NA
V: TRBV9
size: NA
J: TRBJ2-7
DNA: TGTGCCAGCGGGACTTCAACGCCAGCTGAGCAGTACTTC
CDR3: CASGTSTPAEQYF

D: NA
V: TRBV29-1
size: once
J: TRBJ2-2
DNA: TGCAGCGTACAGGGTTCCACCGGGGAGCTGTTTTTT
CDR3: CSVQGSTGELFF

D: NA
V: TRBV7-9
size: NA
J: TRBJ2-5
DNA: TGTGCCAGCAGCGCCGGACAGTACGGGGAGACCCAGTACTTC
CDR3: CASSAGQYGETQYF

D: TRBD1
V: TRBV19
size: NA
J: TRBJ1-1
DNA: TGTGCCAGTAGTACCCCCCAGGGGGTAAGGTCCACTGAAGCTTTCTTT
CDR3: CASSTPQGVRSTEAFF

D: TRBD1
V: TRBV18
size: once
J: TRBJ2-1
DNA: TGTGCCAGCTCAACGGTGACAGGGGGCTGGGGTGAGCAGTTCTTC
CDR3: CASSTVTGGWGEQFF

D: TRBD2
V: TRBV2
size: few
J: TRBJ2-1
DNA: TGTGCCAGCAGACACGGGGCGGGGGGATACAATGAGCAGTTCTTC
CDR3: CASRHGAGGYNEQFF

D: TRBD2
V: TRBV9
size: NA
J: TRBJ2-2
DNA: TGTGCCAGCAGCGTACTGCCAGCGGGAGTTCCGAACACCGGGGAGCTGTTTTTT
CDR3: CASSVLPAGVPNTGELFF

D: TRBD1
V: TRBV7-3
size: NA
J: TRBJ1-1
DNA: TGTGCCAGCAGCTTAACGGGCAGGGGGCGAAGGAACACTGAAGCTTTCTTT
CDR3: CASSLTGRGRRNTEAFF

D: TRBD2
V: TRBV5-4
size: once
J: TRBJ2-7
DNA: TGTGCCAGCAGCTTAGGGGCGGCTAGCGGCTCCTACGAGCAGTACTTC
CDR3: CASSLGAASGSYEQYF

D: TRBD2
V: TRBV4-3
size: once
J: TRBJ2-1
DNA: TGCGCCAGCAGCCTAACTAGCGGGGGGCGATACAATGAGCAGTTCTTC
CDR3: CASSLTSGGRYNEQFF

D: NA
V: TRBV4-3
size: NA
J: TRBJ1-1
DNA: TGCGCCAGCAGCCAAGGGCCCGGGGGGGGCACTGAAGCTTTCTTT
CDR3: CASSQGPGGGTEAFF

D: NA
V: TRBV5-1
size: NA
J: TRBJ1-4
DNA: TGCGCCAGCAGCTTGGCGGGGGGCTATAATGAAAAACTGTTTTTT
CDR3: CASSLAGGYNEKLFF

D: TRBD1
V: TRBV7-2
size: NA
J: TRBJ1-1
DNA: TGTGCCAGCAGCTTGGCCTGGACAGGGATAGAAGCTTTCTTT
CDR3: CASSLAWTGIEAFF

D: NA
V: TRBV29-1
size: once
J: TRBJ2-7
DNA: TGCAGCGCCTCAAATCGGGGGACCGAGCAGTACTTC
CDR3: CSASNRGTEQYF

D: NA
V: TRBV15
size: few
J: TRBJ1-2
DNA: TGTGCCACCAGTCTAGGAACGTTTGGGGGCTACACCTTC
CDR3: CATSLGTFGGYTF

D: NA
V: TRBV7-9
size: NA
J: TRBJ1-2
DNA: TGTTCCAGCAGCACCAGCCTCGGACAGTACACCTTC
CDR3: CSSSTSLGQYTF

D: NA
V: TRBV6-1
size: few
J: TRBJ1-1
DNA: TGTGCCAGCAGTAAACTCACTGAAGCTTTCTTT
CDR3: CASSKLTEAFF

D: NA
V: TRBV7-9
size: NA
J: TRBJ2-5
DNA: TGTGCCAGCAGCGGGGGGGCGGGGTACCAAGAGACCCAGTACTTC
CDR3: CASSGGAGYQETQYF

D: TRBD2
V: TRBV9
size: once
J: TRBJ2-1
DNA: TGTGCCAGCAGCCTAGATAGCGGGAGGGGGAATGAGCAGTTCTTC
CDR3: CASSLDSGRGNEQFF

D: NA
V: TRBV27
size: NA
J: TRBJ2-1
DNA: TGTGCCAGCGCGATGAGGGCCTACAATGAGCAGTTCTTC
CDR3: CASAMRAYNEQFF

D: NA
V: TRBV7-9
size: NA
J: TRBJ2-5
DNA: TGTGCCAGCAGCCCCCCCCTCCGACTAGGCGAGACCCAGTACTTC
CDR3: CASSPPLRLGETQYF

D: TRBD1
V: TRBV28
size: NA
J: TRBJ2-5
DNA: TGTGCCAGCAGTTCACCGGACAGGGAAGAGACCCAGTACTTC
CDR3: CASSSPDREETQYF

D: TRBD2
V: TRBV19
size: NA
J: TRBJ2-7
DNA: TGTGCCAGTAGTATAGCCGGCGGGGGAGTGTACGAGCAGTACTTC
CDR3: CASSIAGGGVYEQYF

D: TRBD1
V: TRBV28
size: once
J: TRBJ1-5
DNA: TGTGCCAGCAGTCCGCTCTTACAGGGGTCCCGAAGCAATCAGCCCCAGCATTTT
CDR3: CASSPLLQGSRSNQPQHF

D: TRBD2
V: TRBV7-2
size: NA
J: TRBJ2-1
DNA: TGTGCCAGCAGCCCAGGGGGACTAGCCGAGCAGTTCTTC
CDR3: CASSPGGLAEQFF

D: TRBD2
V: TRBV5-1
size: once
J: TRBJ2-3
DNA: TGCGCCAGCACCATGGGAGGGGGCACAGATACGCAGTATTTT
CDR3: CASTMGGGTDTQYF

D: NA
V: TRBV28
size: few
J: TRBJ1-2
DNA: TGTGCCAGCAGTTTACCCACAGGGAGCCTTGGCTACACCTTC
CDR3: CASSLPTGSLGYTF

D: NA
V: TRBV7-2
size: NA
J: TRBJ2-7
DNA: TGTGCCAGCAGCCCGACGAGACTAGACAGCTACGAGCAGTACTTC
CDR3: CASSPTRLDSYEQYF

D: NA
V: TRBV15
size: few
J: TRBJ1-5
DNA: TGTGCCACCAGCGGTTTTGGCCAGCCCCAGCATTTT
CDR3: CATSGFGQPQHF

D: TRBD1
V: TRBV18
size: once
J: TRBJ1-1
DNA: TGTGCCAGCTCACCCGGGGGCGCAGGGGGCGCGTCCACTGAAGCTTTCTTT
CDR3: CASSPGGAGGASTEAFF

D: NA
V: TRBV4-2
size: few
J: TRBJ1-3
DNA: TGTGCCAGCAGCCAGGACGACAGGTCTGGAAACACCATATATTTT
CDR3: CASSQDDRSGNTIYF

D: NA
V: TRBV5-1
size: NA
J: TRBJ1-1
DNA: TGCGCCAGCAGCTTGGGCGGCAGCACTGAAGCTTTCTTT
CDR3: CASSLGGSTEAFF

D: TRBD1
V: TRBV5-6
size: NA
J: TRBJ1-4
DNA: TGTGCCAGCAGCCCGCCGAATACAGGGGACAAACTGTTTTTT
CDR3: CASSPPNTGDKLFF

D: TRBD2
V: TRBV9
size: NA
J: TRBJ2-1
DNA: TGTGCCAGCAGCCCTGGACTAGCGGGGGGCCTATACAATGAGCAGTTCTTC
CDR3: CASSPGLAGGLYNEQFF

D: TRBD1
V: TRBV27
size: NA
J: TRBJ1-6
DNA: TGTGCCAGCAGTATCACGGGACAGGGTAACTCACCCCTCCACTTT
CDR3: CASSITGQGNSPLHF

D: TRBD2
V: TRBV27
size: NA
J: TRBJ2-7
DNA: TGTGCCAGCAGTTTATATGGCGGGAGCGACGAGCAGTACTTC
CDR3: CASSLYGGSDEQYF

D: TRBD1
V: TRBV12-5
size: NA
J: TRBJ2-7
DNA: TGTGCTAGTGGTTTGAGGGTCGGGACAGCCTACGAGCAGTACTTC
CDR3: CASGLRVGTAYEQYF

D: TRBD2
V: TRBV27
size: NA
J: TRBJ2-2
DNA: TGTGCCACCGGGACTAGCGGGAGGCATGAGAACACCGGGGAGCTGTTTTTT
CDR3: CATGTSGRHENTGELFF

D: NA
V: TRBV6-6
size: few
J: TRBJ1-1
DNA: TGTGCCAGCAGCCCTGCGGTTGAAGCTTTCTTT
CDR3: CASSPAVEAFF

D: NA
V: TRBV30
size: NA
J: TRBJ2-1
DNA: TGTGCCTGGAGCGAAATTACAGGATACAATGAGCAGTTCTTC
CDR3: CAWSEITGYNEQFF

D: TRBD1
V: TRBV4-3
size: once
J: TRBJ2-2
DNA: TGCGCCAGCAGTCGCGCCGACAGGGATGGGACCGGGGAGCTGTTTTTT
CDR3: CASSRADRDGTGELFF

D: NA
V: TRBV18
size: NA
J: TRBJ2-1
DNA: TGTGCCAGCTCACGCGACCTAATAGCGAGCTCCTACAATGAGCAGTTCTTC
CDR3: CASSRDLIASSYNEQFF

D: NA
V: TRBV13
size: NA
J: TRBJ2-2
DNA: TGTGCCAGCAGCTCGGACACGAACACCGGGGAGCTGTTTTTT
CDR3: CASSSDTNTGELFF

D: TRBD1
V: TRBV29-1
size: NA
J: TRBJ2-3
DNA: TGCAGCGTTGAAAGGGCCCGGGACAGGGGAACAGATACGCAGTATTTT
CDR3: CSVERARDRGTDTQYF

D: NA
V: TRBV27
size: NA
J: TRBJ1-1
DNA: TGTGCCAGCAGGGTGCGGGGAATGAACACTGAAGCTTTCTTT
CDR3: CASRVRGMNTEAFF